This T cell receptor beta chain was recovered during a study of T cells in Graves' hyperthyroidism and ophthalmopathy. Amplification of TCR beta CDR3 regions used RNA as the template. Primed by the HTBI set, a first-round RT-PCR was run on the TCR CDR3. Using its own MiXCR run on the multiplex PCR reads, TCRdb lists one record per CDR3 protein. This table has about 700,000 distinct CDR3 sequences, 14% appearing once. The specimen sequenced was blood. The source of this sequence is a woman under 30 with Graves' hyperthyroidism.

CDR3 amino acids: CASSQPPSGRGEQFF. The CDR3 DNA follows: TGTGCCAGCAGCCAACCTCCTAGCGGGAGGGGTGAGCAGTTCTTC. V usage is TRBV14 and J usage is TRBJ2-1, with 12 bases lining up with TRBD2. CDR3 length: 15 residues. In germline, CDR1 is SGHDN, CDR2 FVKESK. The ends lost 2 bases at V and 9 bases at J; junction bases unmatched: 5.